This TCR beta chain was captured by sequencing in a study of T cell responses to AZD1222 COVID-19 vaccine. Note on this clone: Its antigen remains unidentified. Distinct nucleotide sequences in the sample also encode this CDR3.

Study-level findings and limits: Among those given AZD1222, only six were seropositive at baseline. Females made up more of the donors, who were largely white British, and clonal diversity may have come out too low. Close to half of all spike-specific TCRs reportedly target regions of the variants that are unmutated. Dominant CD4 TCR responses targeted spike regions 160-218 and 743-854.

Using immunoSEQ multiplex PCR, the repertoire was profiled, and TCRdb retains in-frame clones only, with some absent. The sample holds more than 150,000 clones, approximately 86% seen once. The CDR3 is 14 amino acids. Germline CDR1 is KGHDR and CDR2 is SFDVKD. The ends were cut back, 0 bases at V and 4 bases at J, with 8 bases in the middle. Sequenced here: peripheral blood, sampled on day 0 of AZD1222 vaccination. The receptor comes from an adult in good health. V is TRBV24-1 and J is TRBJ1-2; D is uncertain. The CDR3 protein is CATSDLGSSYGYTF. Here the CDR3 DNA reads TGTGCCACCAGTGATTTGGGGTCCTCCTATGGCTACACCTTC.